Below are 2 T cell receptor beta chains sequenced from a single sample in a study of T cell changes during pregnancy in multiple sclerosis. Only in-frame clones appear in the TCRdb table, and some are missing; sequencing was by immunoSEQ multiplex PCR. The sample includes about 38,000 clones, 88% seen only once; the top ten take approximately 6.7%. The source was CD8+ T cells from peripheral blood mononuclear cells, collected in the third trimester of pregnancy. Receptor source: a female donor with multiple sclerosis, enrolled in a pregnancy study.

The rearrangement links TRBV4-3 to TRBJ2-7; 11 bases are a match to TRBD1. Trimming at V came to 0 bases and at J to 4 bases, leaving 5 bases not matched to a gene. This CDR3 is built from 16 residues. Germline V gene data show CDR1 as LGHNA and CDR2 as YSLEER. The CDR3 nucleotides read TGCGCCAGCAGCCAAGAGATCGGGACAGGGGGTTACGAGCAGTACTTC. Residues: CASSQEIGTGGYEQYF.

V usage is TRBV28 and J usage is TRBJ2-1; 8 positions match TRBD1. This CDR3 has 16 residues. Germline CDR1 and CDR2: MDHEN and SYDVKM. V shed 7 bases and J 1 base; nucleotides not matched to a gene: 9. The CDR3 nucleotides are TGTGCCAGCAATCGAGGACAGGGCTTATCCTACAATGAGCAGTTCTTC. It is translated as CASNRGQGLSYNEQFF.